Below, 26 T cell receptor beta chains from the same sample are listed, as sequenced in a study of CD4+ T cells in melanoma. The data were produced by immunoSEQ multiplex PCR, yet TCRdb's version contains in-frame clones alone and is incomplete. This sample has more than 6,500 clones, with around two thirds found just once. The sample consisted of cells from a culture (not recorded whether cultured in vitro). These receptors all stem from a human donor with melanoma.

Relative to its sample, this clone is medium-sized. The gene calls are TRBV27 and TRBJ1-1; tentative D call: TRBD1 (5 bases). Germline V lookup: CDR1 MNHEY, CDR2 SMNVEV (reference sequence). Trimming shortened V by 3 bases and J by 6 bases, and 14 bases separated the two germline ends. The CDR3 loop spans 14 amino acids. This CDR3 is CASSFLSPTAEAFF. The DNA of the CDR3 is TGTGCCAGCAGTTTTCTCTCGCCGACAGCTGAAGCTTTCTTT.

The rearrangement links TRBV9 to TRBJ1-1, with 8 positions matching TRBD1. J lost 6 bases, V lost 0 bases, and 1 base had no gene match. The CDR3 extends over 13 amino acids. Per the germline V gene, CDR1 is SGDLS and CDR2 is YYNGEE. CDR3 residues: CASSVAQGAEAFF. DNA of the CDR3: TGTGCCAGCAGCGTAGCACAGGGGGCTGAAGCTTTCTTT.

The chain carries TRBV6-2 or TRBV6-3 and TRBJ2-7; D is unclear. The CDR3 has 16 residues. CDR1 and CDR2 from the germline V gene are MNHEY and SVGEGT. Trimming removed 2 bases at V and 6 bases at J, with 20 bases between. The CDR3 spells CASSYPPQTLEFEQYF. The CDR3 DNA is TGTGCCAGCAGTTACCCCCCACAAACACTGGAGTTCGAGCAGTACTTC.

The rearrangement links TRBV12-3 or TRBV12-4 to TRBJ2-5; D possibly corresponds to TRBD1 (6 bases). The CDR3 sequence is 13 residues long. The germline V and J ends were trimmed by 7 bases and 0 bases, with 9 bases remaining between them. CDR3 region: CASIGDNQETQYF. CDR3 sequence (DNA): TGTGCCAGCATCGGGGACAACCAAGAGACCCAGTACTTC.

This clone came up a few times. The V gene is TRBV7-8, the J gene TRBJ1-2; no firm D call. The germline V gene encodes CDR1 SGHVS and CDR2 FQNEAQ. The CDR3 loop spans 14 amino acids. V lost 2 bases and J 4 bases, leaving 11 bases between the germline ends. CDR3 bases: TGTGCCAGCAGCTTAAATAAGGGAATCTATGGCTACACCTTC. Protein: CASSLNKGIYGYTF.

The CDR3 region has the DNA TGTGCCAGTAGTATAACTAGCGGGGCCTACGAGCAGTACTTC. Protein sequence: CASSITSGAYEQYF. The chain employs TRBV19 and TRBJ2-7, with 10 bases lining up with TRBD2. The V gene end was trimmed by 2 bases and the J gene end by 2 bases; junction bases not matched to a gene: 0. The CDR3 consists of 14 residues. CDR1 is LNHDA, CDR2 SQIVND, per germline (reference sequence).

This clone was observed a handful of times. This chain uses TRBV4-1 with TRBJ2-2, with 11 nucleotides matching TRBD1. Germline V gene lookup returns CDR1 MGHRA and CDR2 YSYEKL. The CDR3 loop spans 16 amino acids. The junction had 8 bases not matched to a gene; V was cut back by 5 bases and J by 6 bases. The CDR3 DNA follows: TGCGCCAGCAGCTTCGGGGACAGGGGGAAATCCGGGGAGCTGTTTTTT. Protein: CASSFGDRGKSGELFF.

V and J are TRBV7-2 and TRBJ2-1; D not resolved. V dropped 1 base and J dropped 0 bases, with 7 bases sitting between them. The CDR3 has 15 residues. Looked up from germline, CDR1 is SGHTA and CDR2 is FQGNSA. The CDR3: CASSLDESSYNEQFF. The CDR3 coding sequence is TGTGCCAGCAGCTTAGACGAAAGCTCCTACAATGAGCAGTTCTTC.

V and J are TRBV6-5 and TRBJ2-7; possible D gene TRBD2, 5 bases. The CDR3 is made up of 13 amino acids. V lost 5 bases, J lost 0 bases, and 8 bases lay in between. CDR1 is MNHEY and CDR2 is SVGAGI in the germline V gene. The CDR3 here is CASSLTTSYEQYF. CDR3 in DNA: TGTGCCAGCAGTCTGACTACCTCCTACGAGCAGTACTTC.

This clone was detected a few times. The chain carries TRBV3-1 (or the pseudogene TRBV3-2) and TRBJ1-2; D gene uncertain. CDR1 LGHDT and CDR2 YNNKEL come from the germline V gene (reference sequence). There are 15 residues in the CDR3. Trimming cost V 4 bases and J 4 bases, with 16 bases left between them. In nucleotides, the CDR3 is TGTGCCAGCAGCCCCCTGGTCTCTTCTCTCTATGGCTACACCTTC. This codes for CASSPLVSSLYGYTF.

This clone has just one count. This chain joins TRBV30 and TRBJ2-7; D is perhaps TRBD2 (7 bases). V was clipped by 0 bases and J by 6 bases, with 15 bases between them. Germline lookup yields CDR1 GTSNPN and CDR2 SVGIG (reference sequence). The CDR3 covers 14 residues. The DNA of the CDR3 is TGTGCCTGGAGTGTACGGGGGGCGACCCGCGAGCAGTACTTC. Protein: CAWSVRGATREQYF. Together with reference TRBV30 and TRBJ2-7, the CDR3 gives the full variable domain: SQTIHQWPATLVQPVGSPLSLECTVEGTSNPNLYWYRQAAGRGLQLLFYSVGIGQISSEVPQNLSASRPQDRQFILSSKKLLLSDSGFYLCAWSVRGATREQYFGPGTRLTVT.

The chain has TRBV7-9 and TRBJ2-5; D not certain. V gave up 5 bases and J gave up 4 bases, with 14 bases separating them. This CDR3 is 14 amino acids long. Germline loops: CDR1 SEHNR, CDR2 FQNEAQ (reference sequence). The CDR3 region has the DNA TGTGCCAGCAGCCCTAAGAGTCGGCTAGAGACCCAGTACTTC. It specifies CASSPKSRLETQYF.

In nucleotides, the CDR3 is TGTGCCAGTAGTAGAGGGGCGGATACGCAGTATTTT. This translates into CASSRGADTQYF. This chain connects TRBV19 to TRBJ2-3; TRBD1 or TRBD2 may be the D gene (5 bases each). The CDR3 covers 12 residues. From germline, CDR1 is LNHDA and CDR2 SQIVND (reference sequence). V lost 4 bases and J 6 bases, leaving 8 bases between the germline ends.

In DNA, the CDR3 is TGTGCCAGCAGTGTCGAAGGGTTAATTGGTGACAATGAGCAGTTCTTC. Amino acid sequence: CASSVEGLIGDNEQFF. The chain combines TRBV6-4 with TRBJ2-1; no clear D gene. V shed 4 bases and J shed 5 bases, with 18 bases lying between them. In germline, CDR1 is MRHNA, CDR2 SNTAGT. The CDR3 sequence is 16 residues long.

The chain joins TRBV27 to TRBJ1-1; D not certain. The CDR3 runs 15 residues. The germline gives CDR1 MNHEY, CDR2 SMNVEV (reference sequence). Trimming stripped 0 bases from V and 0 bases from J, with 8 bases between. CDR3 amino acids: CASSLSQTVNTEAFF. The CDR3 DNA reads TGTGCCAGCAGTTTATCACAAACAGTGAACACTGAAGCTTTCTTT.

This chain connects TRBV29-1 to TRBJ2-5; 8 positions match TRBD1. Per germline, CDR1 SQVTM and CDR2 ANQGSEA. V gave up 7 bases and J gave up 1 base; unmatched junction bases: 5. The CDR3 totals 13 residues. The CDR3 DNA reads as TGCAGCGCGACGACAGGGGCCCAAGAGACCCAGTACTTC. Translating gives CSATTGAQETQYF. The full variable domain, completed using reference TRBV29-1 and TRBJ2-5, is SAVISQKPSRDICQRGTSLTIQCQVDSQVTMMFWYRQQPGQSLTLIATANQGSEATYESGFVIDKFPISRPNLTFSTLTVSNMSPEDSSIYLCSATTGAQETQYFGPGTRLLVL.

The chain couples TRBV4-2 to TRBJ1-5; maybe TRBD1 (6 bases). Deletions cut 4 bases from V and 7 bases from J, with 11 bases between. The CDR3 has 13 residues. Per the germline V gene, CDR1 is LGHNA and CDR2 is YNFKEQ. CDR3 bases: TGTGCCAGCAGCCGTGACCAGGGGCAGCCCCAGCATTTT. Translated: CASSRDQGQPQHF.

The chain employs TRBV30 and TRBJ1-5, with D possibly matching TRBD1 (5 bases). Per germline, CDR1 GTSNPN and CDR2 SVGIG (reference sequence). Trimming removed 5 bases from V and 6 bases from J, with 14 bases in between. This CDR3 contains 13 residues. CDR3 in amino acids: CAWDAARGQPQHF. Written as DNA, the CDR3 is TGTGCCTGGGACGCAGCTAGGGGTCAGCCCCAGCATTTT.

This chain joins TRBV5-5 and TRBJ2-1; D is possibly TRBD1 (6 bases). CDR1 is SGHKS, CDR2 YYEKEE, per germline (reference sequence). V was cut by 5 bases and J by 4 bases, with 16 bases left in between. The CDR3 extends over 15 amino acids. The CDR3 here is CASSPDDRPYNEQFF. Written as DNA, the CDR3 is TGTGCCAGCAGTCCGGATGACAGGCCTTACAATGAGCAGTTCTTC.

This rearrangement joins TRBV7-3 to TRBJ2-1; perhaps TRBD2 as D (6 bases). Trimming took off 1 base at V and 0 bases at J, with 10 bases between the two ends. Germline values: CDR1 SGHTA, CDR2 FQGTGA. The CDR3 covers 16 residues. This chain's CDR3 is CASSLNWRGSYNEQFF. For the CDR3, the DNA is TGTGCCAGCAGCTTAAATTGGCGGGGCTCCTACAATGAGCAGTTCTTC.

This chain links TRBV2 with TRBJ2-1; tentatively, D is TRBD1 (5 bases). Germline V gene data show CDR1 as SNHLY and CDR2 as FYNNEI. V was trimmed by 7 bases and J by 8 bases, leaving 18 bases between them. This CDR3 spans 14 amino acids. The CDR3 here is CASNRWAPSDEQFF. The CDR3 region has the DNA TGTGCCAGCAACAGGTGGGCACCGAGCGATGAGCAGTTCTTC.

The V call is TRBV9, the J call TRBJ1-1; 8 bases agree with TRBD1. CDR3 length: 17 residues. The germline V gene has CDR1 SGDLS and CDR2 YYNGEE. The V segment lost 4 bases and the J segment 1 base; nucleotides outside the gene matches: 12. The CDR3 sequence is CASSSPRRDRWNTEAFF. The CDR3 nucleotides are TGTGCCAGCAGCTCACCACGACGGGACAGGTGGAACACTGAAGCTTTCTTT. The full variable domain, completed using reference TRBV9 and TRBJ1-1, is DSGVTQTPKHLITATGQRVTLRCSPRSGDLSVYWYQQSLDQGLQFLIQYYNGEERAKGNILERFSAQQFPDLHSELNLSSLELGDSALYFCASSSPRRDRWNTEAFFGQGTRLTVV.

The CDR3 loop is CASIPPGGLNEKLFF. The CDR3 DNA reads TGCGCCAGCATCCCTCCAGGGGGCCTCAATGAAAAACTGTTTTTT. The chain uses TRBV23-1 and TRBJ1-4, with TRBD1 matching 8 bases. TRBV23-1 is noted as an ORF with a role that remains uncertain. The CDR3 is 15 residues long. With 7 bases clipped from V and 5 bases from J, the junction kept 9 bases outside the gene matches.

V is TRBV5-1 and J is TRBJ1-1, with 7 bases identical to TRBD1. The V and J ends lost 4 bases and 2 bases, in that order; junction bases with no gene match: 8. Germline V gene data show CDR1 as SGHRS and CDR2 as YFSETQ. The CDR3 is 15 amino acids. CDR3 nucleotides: TGCGCCAGCAGCATCGGACAGGTTGGTAACACTGAAGCTTTCTTT. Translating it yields CASSIGQVGNTEAFF.

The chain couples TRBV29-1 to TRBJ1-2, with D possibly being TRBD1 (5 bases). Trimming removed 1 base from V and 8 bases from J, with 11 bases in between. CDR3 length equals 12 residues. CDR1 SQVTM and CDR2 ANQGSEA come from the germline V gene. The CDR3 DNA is TGCAGCGTTGAAGTGGGGCGCGGCGGCTACACCTTC. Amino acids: CSVEVGRGGYTF.

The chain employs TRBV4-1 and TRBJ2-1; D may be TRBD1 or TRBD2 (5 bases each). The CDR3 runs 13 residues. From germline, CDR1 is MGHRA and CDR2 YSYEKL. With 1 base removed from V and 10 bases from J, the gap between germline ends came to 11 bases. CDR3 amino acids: CASSQGTWDEQFF. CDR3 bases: TGCGCCAGCAGCCAAGGAACCTGGGACGAGCAGTTCTTC.